A single count supports the clone carrying this TCR beta chain. As yet, its antigen is unknown. The sample comes from a study of cytomegalovirus exposure and HLA in healthy donors. Germline V gene lookup returns CDR1 KGHSH and CDR2 LQKENI. This CDR3 contains 15 residues. The J segment lost 4 bases and the V segment lost 4 bases, leaving 5 bases of the junction unmatched. Researchers ran the PCR with 60 Vbeta and 13 Jbeta primers. Generated by immunoSEQ multiplex PCR, the TCRdb table keeps only in-frame clones and is missing some. Among roughly 76,000 clones listed, roughly 85% were seen once. General observations from the study: An analysis that came later showed most CMV-associated TCR beta chains appearing HLA-restricted. HLA allele associations emerged for some 16,000 TCR beta sequences in a later analysis, at 0.05 false discovery rate. Immune exposure information comprised only CMV serostatus. In a later analysis, parvovirus B19, influenza, CMV and Epstein-Barr virus appeared linked to several top co-occurrence clusters.

The chain carries TRBV18 and TRBJ2-3, with 10 bases lining up with TRBD2. This sequence was found in a man aged 25-45 years in good health and CMV-seronegative. Sequencing was carried out using PBMCs. This chain's CDR3 is CASSLAGGQADTQYF. The CDR3 nucleotides are TGTGCCAGCTCACTAGCGGGGGGCCAGGCAGATACGCAGTATTTT.